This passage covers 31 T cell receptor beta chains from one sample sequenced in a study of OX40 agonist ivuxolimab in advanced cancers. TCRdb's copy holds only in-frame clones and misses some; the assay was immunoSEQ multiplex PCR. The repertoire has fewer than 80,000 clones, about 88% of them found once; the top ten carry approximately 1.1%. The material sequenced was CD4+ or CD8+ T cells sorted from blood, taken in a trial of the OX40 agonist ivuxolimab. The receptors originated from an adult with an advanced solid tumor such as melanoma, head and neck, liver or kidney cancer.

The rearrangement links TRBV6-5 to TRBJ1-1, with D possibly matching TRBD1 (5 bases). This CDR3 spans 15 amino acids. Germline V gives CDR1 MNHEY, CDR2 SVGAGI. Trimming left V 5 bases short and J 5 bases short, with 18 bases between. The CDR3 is CASSPLGGLGTEAFF. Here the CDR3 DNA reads TGTGCCAGCAGTCCCCTGGGGGGACTGGGGACTGAAGCTTTCTTT.

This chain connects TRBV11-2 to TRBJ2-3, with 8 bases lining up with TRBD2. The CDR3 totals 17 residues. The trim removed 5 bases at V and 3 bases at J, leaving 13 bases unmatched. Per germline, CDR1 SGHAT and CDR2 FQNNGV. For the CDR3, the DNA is TGTGCCAGCAGCCCAGGGGCCCAGCGGGGGAGGACAGATACGCAGTATTTT. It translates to CASSPGAQRGRTDTQYF.

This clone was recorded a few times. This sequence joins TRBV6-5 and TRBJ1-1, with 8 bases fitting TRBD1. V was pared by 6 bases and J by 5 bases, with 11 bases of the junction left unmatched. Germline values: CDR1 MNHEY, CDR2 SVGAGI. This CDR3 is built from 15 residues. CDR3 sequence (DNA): TGTGCCAGCAGGAAGCGCGACAGGGGATGGACTGAAGCTTTCTTT. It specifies CASRKRDRGWTEAFF.

This CDR3 is CASTGSAGTDTQYF. The CDR3 DNA follows: TGTGCCAGCACCGGGTCTGCGGGCACAGATACGCAGTATTTT. J is TRBJ2-3 and V is TRBV6-5; D gene uncertain. V was shortened by 7 bases and J by 1 base, with 12 bases between the two germline ends. CDR1 and CDR2 from the germline V gene are MNHEY and SVGAGI. This CDR3 contains 14 residues.

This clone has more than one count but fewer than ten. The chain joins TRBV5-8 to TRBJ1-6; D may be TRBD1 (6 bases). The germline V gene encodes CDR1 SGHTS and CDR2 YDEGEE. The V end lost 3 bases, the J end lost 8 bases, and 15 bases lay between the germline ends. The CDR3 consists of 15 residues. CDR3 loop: CASSSRGEIDSPLHF. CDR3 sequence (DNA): TGTGCCAGCAGCTCGAGGGGGGAGATTGATTCACCCCTCCACTTT.

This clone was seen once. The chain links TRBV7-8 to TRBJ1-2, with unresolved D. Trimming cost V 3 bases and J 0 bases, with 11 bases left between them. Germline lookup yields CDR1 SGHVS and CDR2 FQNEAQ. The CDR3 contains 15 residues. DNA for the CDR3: TGTGCCAGCAGCTTCGCCAGCAGTACTAACTATGGCTACACCTTC. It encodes CASSFASSTNYGYTF.

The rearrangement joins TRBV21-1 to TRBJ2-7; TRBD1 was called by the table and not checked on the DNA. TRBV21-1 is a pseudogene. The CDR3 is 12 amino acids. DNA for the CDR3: TGTGCCTCTCAGGGGGCCGGGTGCGAGCAGTACTTC. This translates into CASQGAGCEQYF.

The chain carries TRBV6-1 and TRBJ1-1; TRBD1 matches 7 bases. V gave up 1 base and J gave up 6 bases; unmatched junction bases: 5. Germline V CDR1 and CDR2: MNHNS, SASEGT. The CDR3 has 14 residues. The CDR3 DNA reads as TGTGCCAGCAGTGAAGTCCCAGGGGGACCTGAAGCTTTCTTT. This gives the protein CASSEVPGGPEAFF.

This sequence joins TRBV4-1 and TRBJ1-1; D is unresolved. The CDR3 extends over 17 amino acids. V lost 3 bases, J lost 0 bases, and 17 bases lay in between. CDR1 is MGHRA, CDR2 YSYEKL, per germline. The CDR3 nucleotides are TGCGCCAGCAGCCAGTCCGATGGGCGTCGGGTGAACACTGAAGCTTTCTTT. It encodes CASSQSDGRRVNTEAFF.

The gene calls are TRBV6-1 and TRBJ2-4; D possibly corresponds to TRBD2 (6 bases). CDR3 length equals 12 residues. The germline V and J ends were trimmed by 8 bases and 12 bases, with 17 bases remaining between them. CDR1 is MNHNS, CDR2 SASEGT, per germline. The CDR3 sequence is CASATSREAQYF. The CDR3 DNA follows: TGTGCCAGCGCCACCTCCAGGGAGGCTCAGTACTTC.

The CDR3 nucleotides read TGTGCCAGCAGCTTAGTACAGGGTATCGGTAGCAATGAGCAGTTCTTC. It codes for CASSLVQGIGSNEQFF. The chain combines TRBV11-2 with TRBJ2-1, with D perhaps matching TRBD1 (6 bases). The CDR3 has 16 residues. The V gene lost 1 base and the J gene lost 6 bases, with 16 bases spanning the gap. Germline CDR1 reads SGHAT; CDR2 reads FQNNGV.

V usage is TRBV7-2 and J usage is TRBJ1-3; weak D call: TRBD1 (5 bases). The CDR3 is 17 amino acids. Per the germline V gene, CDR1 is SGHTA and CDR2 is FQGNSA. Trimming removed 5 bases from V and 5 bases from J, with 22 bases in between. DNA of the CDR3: TGTGCCAGCAGCAGTACCGGGACCCCGCCGACCCGAAACACCATATATTTT. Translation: CASSSTGTPPTRNTIYF.

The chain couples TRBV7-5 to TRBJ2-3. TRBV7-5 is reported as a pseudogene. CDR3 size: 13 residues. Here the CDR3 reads CVRSLASGDTQYF. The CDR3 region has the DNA TGTGTCAGAAGCTTAGCGTCTGGGGATACGCAGTATTTT.

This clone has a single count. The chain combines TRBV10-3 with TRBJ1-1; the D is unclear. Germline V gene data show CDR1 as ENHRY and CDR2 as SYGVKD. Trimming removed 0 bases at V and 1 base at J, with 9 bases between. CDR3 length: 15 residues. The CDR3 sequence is CAISESGRANTEAFF. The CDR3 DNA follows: TGTGCCATCAGTGAGTCCGGCAGAGCGAACACTGAAGCTTTCTTT.

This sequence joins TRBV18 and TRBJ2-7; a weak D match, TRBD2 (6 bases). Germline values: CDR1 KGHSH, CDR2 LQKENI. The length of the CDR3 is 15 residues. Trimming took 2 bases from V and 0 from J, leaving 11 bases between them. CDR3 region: CASSPGQGGSYEQYF. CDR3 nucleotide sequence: TGTGCCAGCTCACCAGGGCAGGGAGGCTCCTACGAGCAGTACTTC.

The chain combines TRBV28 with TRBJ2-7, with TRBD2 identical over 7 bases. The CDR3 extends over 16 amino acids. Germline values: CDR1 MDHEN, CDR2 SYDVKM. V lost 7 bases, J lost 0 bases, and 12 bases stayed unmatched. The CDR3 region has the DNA TGTGCCAGCATTGGACTAGTAGGGGATTCCTCCTACGAGCAGTACTTC. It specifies CASIGLVGDSSYEQYF.

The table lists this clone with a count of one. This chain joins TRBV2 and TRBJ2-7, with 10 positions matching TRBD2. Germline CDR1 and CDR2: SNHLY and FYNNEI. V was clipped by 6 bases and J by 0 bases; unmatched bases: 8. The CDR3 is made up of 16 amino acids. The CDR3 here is CASSAIIAGGSYEQYF. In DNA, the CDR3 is TGTGCCAGCAGCGCCATAATAGCGGGGGGCTCCTACGAGCAGTACTTC.

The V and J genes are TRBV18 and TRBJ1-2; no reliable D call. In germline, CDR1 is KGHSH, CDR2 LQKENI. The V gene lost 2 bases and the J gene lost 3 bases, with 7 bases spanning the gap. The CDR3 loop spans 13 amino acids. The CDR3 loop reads CASSPAQDYGYTF. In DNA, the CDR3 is TGTGCCAGCTCACCAGCCCAGGACTATGGCTACACCTTC.

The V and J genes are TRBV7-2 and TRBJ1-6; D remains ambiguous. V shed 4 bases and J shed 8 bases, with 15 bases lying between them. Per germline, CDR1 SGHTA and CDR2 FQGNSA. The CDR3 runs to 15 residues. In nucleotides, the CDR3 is TGTGCCAGCAGCTCCCGTTGGACCCCATATTCACCCCTCCACTTT. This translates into CASSSRWTPYSPLHF.

CDR3 DNA sequence: TGTGCCAGCTCCCTCAACCAGGGGGCAATAGATACGCAGTATTTT. Protein: CASSLNQGAIDTQYF. V is TRBV18 and J is TRBJ2-3; 8 bases are shared with TRBD1. The CDR3 is 15 residues long. Trimming took 6 bases from V and 5 from J; bases not matched to a gene: 10. Germline V gives CDR1 KGHSH, CDR2 LQKENI.

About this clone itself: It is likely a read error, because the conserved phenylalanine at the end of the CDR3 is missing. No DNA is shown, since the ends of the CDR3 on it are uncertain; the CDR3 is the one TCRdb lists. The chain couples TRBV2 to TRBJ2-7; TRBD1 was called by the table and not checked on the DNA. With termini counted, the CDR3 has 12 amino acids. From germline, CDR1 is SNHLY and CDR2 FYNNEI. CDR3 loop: CASSPTYGTGPI.

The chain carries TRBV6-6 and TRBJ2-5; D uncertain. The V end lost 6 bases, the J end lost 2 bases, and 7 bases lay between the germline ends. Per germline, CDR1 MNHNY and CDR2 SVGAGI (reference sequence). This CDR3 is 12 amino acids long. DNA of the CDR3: TGTGCCAGCAGGGAAAATCAAGAGACCCAGTACTTC. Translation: CASRENQETQYF.

Here the CDR3 DNA reads TGTGCCAGCAGTCTTACTAGTGGTGCAGCAGATACGCAGTATTTT. Protein sequence: CASSLTSGAADTQYF. V usage is TRBV2 and J usage is TRBJ2-3; D perhaps matches TRBD2 (5 bases). From germline, CDR1 is SNHLY and CDR2 FYNNEI. V lost 5 bases to trimming and J lost 4 bases, with 16 bases between them. There are 15 residues in the CDR3.

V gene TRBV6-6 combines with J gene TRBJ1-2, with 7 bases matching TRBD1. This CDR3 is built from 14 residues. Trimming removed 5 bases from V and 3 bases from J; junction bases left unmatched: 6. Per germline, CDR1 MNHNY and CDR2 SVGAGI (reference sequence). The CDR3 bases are TGTGCCAGCAGTCGACAGGGAAAAGACTATGGCTACACCTTC. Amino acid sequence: CASSRQGKDYGYTF.

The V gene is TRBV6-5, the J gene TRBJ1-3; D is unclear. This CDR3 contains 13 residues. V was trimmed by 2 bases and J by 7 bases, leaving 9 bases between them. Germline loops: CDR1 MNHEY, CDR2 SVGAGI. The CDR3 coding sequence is TGTGCCAGCAGTTACAGGAGGGAGAACACCATATATTTT. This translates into CASSYRRENTIYF.

The CDR3 nucleotides are TGTGCCAGCAGCTTAGATGGGCGGACAGGGACGAGCACCGGGGAGCTGTTTTTT. Amino acids: CASSLDGRTGTSTGELFF. The gene calls are TRBV11-2 and TRBJ2-2; 8 nucleotides match TRBD1. This CDR3 is 18 amino acids long. Germline CDR1 and CDR2: SGHAT and FQNNGV. After removal of 0 bases from V and 4 bases from J, the junction contained 10 bases not matched to a gene. The variable domain in full, with the rest retrieved from reference TRBV11-2 and TRBJ2-2, is EAGVAQSPRYKIIEKRQSVAFWCNPISGHATLYWYQQILGQGPKLLIQFQNNGVVDDSQLPKDRFSAERLKGVDSTLKIQPAKLEDSAVYLCASSLDGRTGTSTGELFFGEGSRLTVL.

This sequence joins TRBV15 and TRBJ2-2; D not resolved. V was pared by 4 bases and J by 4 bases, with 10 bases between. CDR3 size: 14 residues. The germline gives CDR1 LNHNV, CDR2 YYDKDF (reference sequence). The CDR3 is CATSKGVGTGELFF. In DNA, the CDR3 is TGTGCCACCAGCAAAGGTGTAGGCACCGGGGAGCTGTTTTTT.

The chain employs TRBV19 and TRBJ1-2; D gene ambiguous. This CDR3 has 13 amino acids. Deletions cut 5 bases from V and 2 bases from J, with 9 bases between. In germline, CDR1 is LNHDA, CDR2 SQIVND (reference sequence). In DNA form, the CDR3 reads TGTGCCAGTAGTCCATCGATAAACTATGGCTACACCTTC. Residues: CASSPSINYGYTF.

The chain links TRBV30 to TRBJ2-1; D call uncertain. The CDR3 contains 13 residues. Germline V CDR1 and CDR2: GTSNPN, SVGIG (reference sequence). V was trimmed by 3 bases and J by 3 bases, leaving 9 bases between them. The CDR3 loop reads CAWRSAHYNEQFF. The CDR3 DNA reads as TGTGCCTGGAGAAGTGCCCACTACAATGAGCAGTTCTTC.

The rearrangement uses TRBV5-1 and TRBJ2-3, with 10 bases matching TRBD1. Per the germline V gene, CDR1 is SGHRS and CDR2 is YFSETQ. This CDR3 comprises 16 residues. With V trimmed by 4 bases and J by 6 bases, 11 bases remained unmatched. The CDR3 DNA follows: TGCGCCAGCAGCAACCTAGACAGGGGGCCGTTTGATACGCAGTATTTT. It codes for CASSNLDRGPFDTQYF.

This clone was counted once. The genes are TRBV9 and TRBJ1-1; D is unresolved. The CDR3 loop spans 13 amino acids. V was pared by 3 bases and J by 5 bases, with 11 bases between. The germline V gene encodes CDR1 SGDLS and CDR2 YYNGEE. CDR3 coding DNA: TGTGCCAGCAGCGGATCCCCCATTACTGAAGCTTTCTTT. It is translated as CASSGSPITEAFF.